Listed below are T cell receptor beta chains from one sample, sequenced in a study of blood T cell repertoires in COVID-19. The protocol was immunoSEQ multiplex PCR, while the TCRdb copy is restricted to in-frame clones and leaves out a portion. The table lists about 300,000 clones, around 90% of them singletons. The sequenced sample consisted of peripheral blood. Every receptor here comes from a man in his 70s with acute or convalescent COVID-19. Both conserved end residues are part of each CDR3.

len: 15
v_gene: TRBV21-1
CDR3aa: CASSIIGSTNEKLFF

len: 13
v_gene: TRBV2
CDR3aa: CASSEAGWQHQHF

len: 15
v_gene: TRBV14
CDR3aa: CASSLAGKNTGELFF

len: 18
v_gene: TRBV9
CDR3aa: CASSVHPGGLAGEETQYF

len: 17
v_gene: TRBV5-6
CDR3aa: CASSFGVGQKSSYEQYF

len: 15
v_gene: TRBV7-2
CDR3aa: CASSRDSATSYEQYF

len: 16
v_gene: TRBV10-1
CDR3aa: CASSESTGSSYNEQFF

len: 16
v_gene: TRBV7-9
CDR3aa: CASSPASPSSYNEQFF

len: 12
v_gene: TRBV25-1
CDR3aa: CASGSGTWELFF

len: 15
v_gene: TRBV13
CDR3aa: CASSLWSVGGDQQFF

len: 15
v_gene: TRBV15
CDR3aa: CATSGRGDGRETQYF

len: 14
v_gene: TRBV2
CDR3aa: CASSARVGTGELFF

len: 15
v_gene: TRBV4-3
CDR3aa: CASSQDRSSYNEQFF

len: 14
v_gene: TRBV4-3
CDR3aa: CASSLNYGTGELFF

len: 15
v_gene: TRBV6-2/TRBV6-3
CDR3aa: CASSPGGSTGNTIYF

len: 13
v_gene: TRBV7-9
CDR3aa: CASSLEAPNTQYF

len: 17
v_gene: TRBV5-1
CDR3aa: CASSQSEFGQLNTEAFF

len: 15
v_gene: TRBV7-2
CDR3aa: CASTPGGISGNTIYF

len: 12
v_gene: TRBV7-9
CDR3aa: CASSSGEGGYTF

len: 16
v_gene: TRBV5-6
CDR3aa: CASSLEVGPTRDQKFF

len: 12
v_gene: TRBV30
CDR3aa: CAQLWGVTEAFF

len: 16
v_gene: TRBV5-1
CDR3aa: CASSEQGPTNTGELFF

len: 16
v_gene: TRBV4-1
CDR3aa: CASSQVLARNTGELFF

len: 13
v_gene: TRBV12-3/TRBV12-4
CDR3aa: CASSRDRVREQYF

len: 12
v_gene: TRBV6-5
CDR3aa: CASSWGHGEAFF

len: 15
v_gene: TRBV5-6
CDR3aa: CASSLGEEQFYGYTF

len: 16
v_gene: TRBV24-1
CDR3aa: CATSAMDRRNTGELFF

len: 18
v_gene: TRBV7-8
CDR3aa: CASSFRQGVTITGEKLFF

len: 18
v_gene: TRBV19
CDR3aa: CASSPRTSGGMRFNEQFF

len: 15
v_gene: TRBV18
CDR3aa: CASSLQASHGDTQYF

len: 14
v_gene: TRBV6-5
CDR3aa: CASRPRGLGEKLFF

len: 16
v_gene: TRBV30
CDR3aa: CAWSANRGGANTEAFF

len: 12
v_gene: TRBV28
CDR3aa: CASSLAQETQYF

len: 16
v_gene: TRBV28
CDR3aa: CASSGTSGHSGYEQYF

len: 18
v_gene: TRBV11-2
CDR3aa: CASRDPGQPLLAKNIQYF

len: 16
v_gene: TRBV6-6
CDR3aa: CASSYLTGADYNEQFF

len: 16
v_gene: TRBV6-2/TRBV6-3
CDR3aa: CASSSSEAGLQETQYF

len: 14
v_gene: TRBV4-1
CDR3aa: CASSQEANSYEQYF

len: 13
v_gene: TRBV3-1/TRBV3-2
CDR3aa: CASSQIGGSGYTF

len: 15
v_gene: TRBV4-2
CDR3aa: CASSQVGRMNTEAFF

len: 11
v_gene: TRBV29-1
CDR3aa: CSVLWLSEAFF

len: 14
v_gene: TRBV15
CDR3aa: CATSRGQGQEKLFF

len: 15
v_gene: TRBV4-3
CDR3aa: CASSQDMAYGNTIYF

len: 13
v_gene: TRBV6-5
CDR3aa: CASSHGGTGEQYF

len: 14
v_gene: TRBV11-3
CDR3aa: CASSLRDGLNEQYF

len: 16
v_gene: TRBV15
CDR3aa: CATSTPLAGDYNEQFF

len: 18
v_gene: TRBV24-1
CDR3aa: CATSDPTPGLAGRDTQYF

len: 15
v_gene: TRBV28
CDR3aa: CASSPGTGDTDTQYF

len: 15
v_gene: TRBV4-1
CDR3aa: CASSQVQSANYGYTF

len: 12
v_gene: TRBV28
CDR3aa: CASSFLQETQYF

len: 17
v_gene: TRBV28
CDR3aa: CASSSPDRGTGYSPLHF

len: 16
v_gene: TRBV9
CDR3aa: CASSEGRGGSNQPQHF

len: 15
v_gene: TRBV18
CDR3aa: CASSPPGRAYNEQFF

len: 13
v_gene: TRBV10-3
CDR3aa: CAISQTGDQPQHF

len: 14
v_gene: TRBV6-5
CDR3aa: CASTHGQGGETQYF